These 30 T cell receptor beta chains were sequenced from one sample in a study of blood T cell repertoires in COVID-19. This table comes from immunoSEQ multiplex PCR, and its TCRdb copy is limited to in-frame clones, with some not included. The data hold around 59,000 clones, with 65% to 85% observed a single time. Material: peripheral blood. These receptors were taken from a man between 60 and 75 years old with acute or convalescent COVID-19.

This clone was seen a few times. CDR3 loop: CASSLGHRNEQFF. CDR3 nucleotides: TGTGCCAGCAGCTTAGGACATCGCAATGAGCAGTTCTTC. The rearrangement uses TRBV6-5 and TRBJ2-1, with a tentative D call TRBD1 (5 bases). The CDR3 is 13 residues long. Germline lookup yields CDR1 MNHEY and CDR2 SVGAGI. Trimming took 6 bases from V and 6 from J, leaving 12 bases between them.

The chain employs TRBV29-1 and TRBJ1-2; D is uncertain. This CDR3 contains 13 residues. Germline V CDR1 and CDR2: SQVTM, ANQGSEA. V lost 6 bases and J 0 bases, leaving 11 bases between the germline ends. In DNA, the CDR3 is TGCAGCGTCAACAGCCAAACTAACTATGGCTACACCTTC. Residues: CSVNSQTNYGYTF.

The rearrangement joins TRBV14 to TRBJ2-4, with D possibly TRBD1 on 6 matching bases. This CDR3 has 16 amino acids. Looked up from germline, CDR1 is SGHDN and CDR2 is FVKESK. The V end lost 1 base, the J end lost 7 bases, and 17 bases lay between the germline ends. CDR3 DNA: TGTGCCAGCAGCCAAGGCCTAACAGGGATCCGGAACATTCAGTACTTC. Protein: CASSQGLTGIRNIQYF.

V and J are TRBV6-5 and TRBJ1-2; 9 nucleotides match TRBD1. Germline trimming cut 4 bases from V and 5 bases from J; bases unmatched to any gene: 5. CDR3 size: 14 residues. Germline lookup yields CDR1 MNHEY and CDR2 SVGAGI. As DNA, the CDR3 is TGTGCCAGCAGTTTCGGACAGGGGCTATATGGCTACACCTTC. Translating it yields CASSFGQGLYGYTF.

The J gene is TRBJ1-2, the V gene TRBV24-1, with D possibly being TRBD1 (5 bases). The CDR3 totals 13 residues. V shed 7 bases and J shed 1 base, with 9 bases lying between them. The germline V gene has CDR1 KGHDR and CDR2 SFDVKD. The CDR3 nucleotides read TGTGCCACCAGCTCCGACAGTAACTATGGCTACACCTTC. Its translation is CATSSDSNYGYTF.

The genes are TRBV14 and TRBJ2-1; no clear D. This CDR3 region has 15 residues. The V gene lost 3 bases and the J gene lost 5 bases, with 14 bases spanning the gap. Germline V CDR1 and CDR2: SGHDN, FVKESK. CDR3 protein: CASSQRLPHHNEQFF. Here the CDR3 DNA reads TGTGCCAGCAGCCAGAGGCTACCCCACCACAATGAGCAGTTCTTC.

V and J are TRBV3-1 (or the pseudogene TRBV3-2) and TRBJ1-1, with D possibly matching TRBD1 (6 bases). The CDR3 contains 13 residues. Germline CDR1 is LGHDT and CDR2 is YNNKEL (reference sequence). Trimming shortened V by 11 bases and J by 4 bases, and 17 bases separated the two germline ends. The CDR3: CAGNSTGITEAFF. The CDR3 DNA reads TGTGCCGGAAACTCTACAGGGATCACTGAAGCTTTCTTT.

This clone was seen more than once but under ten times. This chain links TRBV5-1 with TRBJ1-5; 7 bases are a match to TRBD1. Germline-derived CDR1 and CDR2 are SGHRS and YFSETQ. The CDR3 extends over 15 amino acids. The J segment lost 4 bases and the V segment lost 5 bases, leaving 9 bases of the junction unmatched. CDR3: CASREGASGNQPQHF. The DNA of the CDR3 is TGCGCCAGCAGAGAGGGGGCATCTGGGAATCAGCCCCAGCATTTT.

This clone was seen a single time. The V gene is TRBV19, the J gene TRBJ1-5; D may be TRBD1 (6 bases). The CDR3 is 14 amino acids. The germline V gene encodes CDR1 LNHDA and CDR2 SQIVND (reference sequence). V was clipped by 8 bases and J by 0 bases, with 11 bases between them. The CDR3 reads CASGTGSSNQPQHF. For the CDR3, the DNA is TGTGCCAGTGGAACAGGGAGTAGCAATCAGCCCCAGCATTTT.

The CDR3, as DNA: TGTGCCAGCTCGCTAGACAGCTCTATGAACACTGAAGCTTTCTTT. Protein sequence: CASSLDSSMNTEAFF. The chain combines TRBV18 with TRBJ1-1; D might be TRBD1 (5 bases). The CDR3 covers 15 residues. With 6 bases removed from V and 0 bases from J, the gap between germline ends came to 14 bases. Germline assignment: CDR1 KGHSH and CDR2 LQKENI.

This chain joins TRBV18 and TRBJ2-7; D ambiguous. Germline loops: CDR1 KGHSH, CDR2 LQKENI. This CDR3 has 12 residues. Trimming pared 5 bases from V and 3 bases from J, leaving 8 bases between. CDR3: CASSAANYEQYF. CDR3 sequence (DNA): TGTGCCAGCTCAGCGGCTAACTACGAGCAGTACTTC.

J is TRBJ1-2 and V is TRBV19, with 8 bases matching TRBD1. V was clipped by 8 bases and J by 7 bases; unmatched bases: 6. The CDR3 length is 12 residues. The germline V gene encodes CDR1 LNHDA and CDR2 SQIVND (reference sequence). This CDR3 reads CASAGGFIGYTF. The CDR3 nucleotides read TGTGCCAGTGCAGGGGGCTTTATTGGCTACACCTTC.

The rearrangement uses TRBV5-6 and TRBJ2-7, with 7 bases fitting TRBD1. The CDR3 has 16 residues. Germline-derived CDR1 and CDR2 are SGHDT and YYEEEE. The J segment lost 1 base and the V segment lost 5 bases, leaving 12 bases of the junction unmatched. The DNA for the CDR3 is TGTGCCAGCAGTCTCCTAACAGGGGATCCTTCCTACGAGCAGTACTTC. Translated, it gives CASSLLTGDPSYEQYF.

CDR3: CASSQGRQGQETQYF. The CDR3 bases are TGTGCCAGCAGCCAGGGTCGACAGGGCCAAGAGACCCAGTACTTC. This chain connects TRBV11-2 to TRBJ2-5; TRBD1 agrees at 7 bases. V gave up 5 bases and J gave up 1 base; unmatched junction bases: 7. Germline-derived CDR1 and CDR2 are SGHAT and FQNNGV. This CDR3 region has 15 residues.

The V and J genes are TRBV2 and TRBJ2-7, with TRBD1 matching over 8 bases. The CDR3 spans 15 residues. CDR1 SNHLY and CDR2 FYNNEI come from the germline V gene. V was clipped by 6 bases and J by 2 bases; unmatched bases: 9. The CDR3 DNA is TGTGCCAGCAGGCGGCAGGGGGCGGTGACCTACGAGCAGTACTTC. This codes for CASRRQGAVTYEQYF. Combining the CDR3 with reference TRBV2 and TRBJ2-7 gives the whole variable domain EPEVTQTPSHQVTQMGQEVILRCVPISNHLYFYWYRQILGQKVEFLVSFYNNEISEKSEIFDDQFSVERPDGSNFTLKIRSTKLEDSAMYFCASRRQGAVTYEQYFGPGTRLTVT.

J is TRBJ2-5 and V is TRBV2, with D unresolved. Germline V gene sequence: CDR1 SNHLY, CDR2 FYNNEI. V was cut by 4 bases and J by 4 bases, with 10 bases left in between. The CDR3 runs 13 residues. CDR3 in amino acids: CASSVVVAETQYF. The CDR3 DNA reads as TGTGCCAGCAGTGTCGTAGTCGCAGAGACCCAGTACTTC.

DNA for the CDR3: TGTGCCAGCAGTTCGGGACAGGGGGATTACGAGCAGTACTTC. It encodes CASSSGQGDYEQYF. V and J are TRBV3-1 (or the pseudogene TRBV3-2) and TRBJ2-7; 11 bases are shared with TRBD1. The CDR3 consists of 14 residues. V lost 6 bases, J lost 4 bases, and 5 bases stayed unmatched. The V gene's germline CDR1 is LGHDT and CDR2 YNNKEL (reference sequence).

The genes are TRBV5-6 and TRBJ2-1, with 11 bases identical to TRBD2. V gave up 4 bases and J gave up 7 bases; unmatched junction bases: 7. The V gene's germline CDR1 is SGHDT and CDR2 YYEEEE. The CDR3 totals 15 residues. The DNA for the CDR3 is TGTGCCAGCAGCCCGGGTAGCGGGGGGGCGAATGAGCAGTTCTTC. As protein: CASSPGSGGANEQFF.

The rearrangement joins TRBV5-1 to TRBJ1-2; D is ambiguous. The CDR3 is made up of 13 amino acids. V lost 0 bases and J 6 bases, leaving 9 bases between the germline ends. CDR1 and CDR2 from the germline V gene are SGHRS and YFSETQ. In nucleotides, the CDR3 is TGCGCCAGCAGCTTGGCCGGGAAGAATGGCTACACCTTC. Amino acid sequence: CASSLAGKNGYTF.

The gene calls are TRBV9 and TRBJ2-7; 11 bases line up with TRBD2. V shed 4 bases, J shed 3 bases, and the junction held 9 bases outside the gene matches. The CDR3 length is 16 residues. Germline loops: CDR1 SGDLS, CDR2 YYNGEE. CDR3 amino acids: CASSTIPGLAVYEQYF. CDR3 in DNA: TGTGCCAGCAGCACCATCCCGGGACTAGCGGTCTACGAGCAGTACTTC.

CDR3 bases: TGTGCCACCAGTGATTTGGCAGGTAATCAGCCCCAGCATTTT. Its translation is CATSDLAGNQPQHF. The V gene is TRBV24-1, the J gene TRBJ1-5; D unresolved. Deletions cut 0 bases from V and 4 bases from J, with 6 bases between. CDR1 and CDR2 from the germline V gene are KGHDR and SFDVKD. CDR3 length equals 14 residues.

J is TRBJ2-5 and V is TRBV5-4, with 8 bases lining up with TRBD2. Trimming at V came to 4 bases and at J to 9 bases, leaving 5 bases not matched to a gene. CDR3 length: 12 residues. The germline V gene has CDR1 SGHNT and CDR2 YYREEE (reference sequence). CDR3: CASSPAGGAQYF. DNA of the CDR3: TGTGCCAGCAGCCCTGCCGGGGGGGCCCAGTACTTC.

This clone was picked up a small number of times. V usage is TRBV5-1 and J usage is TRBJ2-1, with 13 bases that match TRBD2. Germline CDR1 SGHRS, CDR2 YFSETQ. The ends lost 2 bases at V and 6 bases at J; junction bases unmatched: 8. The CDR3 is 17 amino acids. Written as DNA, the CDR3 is TGCGCCAGCAGCTTCGCCATACTAGCGGGGGGGCGCAATGAGCAGTTCTTC. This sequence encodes CASSFAILAGGRNEQFF.

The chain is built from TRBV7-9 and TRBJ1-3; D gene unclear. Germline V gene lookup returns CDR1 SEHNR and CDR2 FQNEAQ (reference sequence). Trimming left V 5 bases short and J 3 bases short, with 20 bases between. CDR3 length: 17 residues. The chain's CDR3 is CASSPEGGLSVGNTIYF. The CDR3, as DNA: TGTGCCAGCAGCCCCGAGGGAGGACTTTCCGTTGGAAACACCATATATTTT. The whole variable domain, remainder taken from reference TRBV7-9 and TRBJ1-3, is DTGVSQNPRHKITKRGQNVTFRCDPISEHNRLYWYRQTLGQGPEFLTYFQNEAQLEKSRLLSDRFSAERPKGSFSTLEIQRTEQGDSAMYLCASSPEGGLSVGNTIYFGEGSWLTVV.

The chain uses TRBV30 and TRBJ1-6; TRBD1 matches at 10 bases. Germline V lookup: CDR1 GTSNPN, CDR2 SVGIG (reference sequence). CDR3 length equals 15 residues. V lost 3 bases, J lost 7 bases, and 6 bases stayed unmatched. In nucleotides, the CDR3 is TGTGCCTGGAGAAGGTTGGGACAGGGGAATTCACCCCTCCACTTT. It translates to CAWRRLGQGNSPLHF.

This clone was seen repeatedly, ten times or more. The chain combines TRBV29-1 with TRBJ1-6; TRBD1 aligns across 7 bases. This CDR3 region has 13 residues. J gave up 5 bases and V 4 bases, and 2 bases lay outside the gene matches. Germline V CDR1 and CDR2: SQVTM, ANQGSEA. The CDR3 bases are TGCAGCGTTGCGACAGGGAATAATTCACCCCTCCACTTT. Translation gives CSVATGNNSPLHF.

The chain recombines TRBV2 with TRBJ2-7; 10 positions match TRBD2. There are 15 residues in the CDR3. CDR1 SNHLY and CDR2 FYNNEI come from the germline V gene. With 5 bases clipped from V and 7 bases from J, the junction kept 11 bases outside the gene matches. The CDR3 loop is CASSFSTSGLVEQYF. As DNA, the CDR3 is TGTGCCAGCAGTTTCTCGACTAGCGGGCTGGTAGAGCAGTACTTC.

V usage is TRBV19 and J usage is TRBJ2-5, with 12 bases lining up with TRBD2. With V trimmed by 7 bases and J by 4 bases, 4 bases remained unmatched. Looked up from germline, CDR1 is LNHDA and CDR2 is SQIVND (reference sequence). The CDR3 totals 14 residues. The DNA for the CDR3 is TGTGCCAGTACCCTAGCGGGGGGGGGAGAGACCCAGTACTTC. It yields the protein CASTLAGGGETQYF.

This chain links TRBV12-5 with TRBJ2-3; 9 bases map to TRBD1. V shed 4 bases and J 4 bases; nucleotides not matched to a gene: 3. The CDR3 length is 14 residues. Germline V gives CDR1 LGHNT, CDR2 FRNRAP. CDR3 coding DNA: TGTGCTAGTGGTTCGGGACAGGGTGCAGATACGCAGTATTTT. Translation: CASGSGQGADTQYF.

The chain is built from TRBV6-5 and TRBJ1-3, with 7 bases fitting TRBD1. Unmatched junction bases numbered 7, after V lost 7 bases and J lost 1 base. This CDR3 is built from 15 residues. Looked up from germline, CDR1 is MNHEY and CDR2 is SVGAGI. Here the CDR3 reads CASISGTASGNTIYF. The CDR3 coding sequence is TGTGCCAGCATCTCGGGGACAGCTTCTGGAAACACCATATATTTT.